Below, one TCR beta chain is given with its context. Its specificity is unknown. This record comes from a study of T cells after yellow fever vaccination. Study conclusions and caveats: The study re-detected most primary-vaccination clones after the booster (96% CD4, 80% to 90% CD8).

Making TCR cDNA involved 5'RACE template switching, which added UMIs and a universal primer site. TCRdb reprocessed the 5' RACE reads via MiXCR and lists one record per CDR3 protein. The table lists 170,000 or so distinct CDR3 sequences, approximately 10% of them singletons. V was pared by 4 bases and J by 1 base, with 1 base of the junction left unmatched. The CDR3 spans 13 residues. CDR1 and CDR2 (germline): DFQATT, SNEGSKA (reference sequence). This receptor was obtained from a man aged 18 to 29 who received the YFV17D yellow fever vaccine. The chain recombines TRBV20-1 with TRBJ2-5; 9 bases map to TRBD2. This material consisted of CD8+ T cells sorted from PBMCs, taken 45 days after the yellow fever booster vaccination. This chain's CDR3 is CSAISGGQETQYF. CDR3 nucleotide sequence: TGCAGTGCTATTAGCGGGGGCCAAGAGACCCAGTACTTC.